This T cell receptor beta chain comes out of a study of blood T cells in healthy people across ages. Study summary: When template switching was applied, about one barcoded beta molecule was captured per two T cells. Study-wide results and caveats: PBMCs left unsorted prevented a conclusive naive versus antigen-experienced comparison.

A second PCR of roughly 6 to 12 cycles used a sample-barcoded 5' primer and a J-beta primer mix. TCRdb re-called the 5' RACE reads through MiXCR, storing one row per CDR3 protein. The data show hundreds of thousands of distinct CDR3 sequences, approximately 44% seen once. Total RNA extraction produced at least 6 micrograms (per sample) for the study. Details on this clonotype: As yet, its antigen is unknown.

The clonotype was recovered from a man aged 55 to 70 in good health. Sequences were obtained from blood.

CDR3 sequence (DNA): TGTGCCAGCAGTGATCGGTACACCGGGGAGCTGTTTTTT. Protein product: CASSDRYTGELFF. The V call is TRBV25-1, the J call TRBJ2-2, with D unclear. Germline V lookup: CDR1 MGHDK, CDR2 SYGVNS. CDR3 length: 13 amino acids. Trimming shortened V by 3 bases and J by 3 bases, and 5 bases separated the two germline ends.